This TCR beta chain was observed in a study of shared clonotypes between healthy human individuals. To note about this clone: What it binds is unknown.

The V end lost 0 bases, the J end lost 2 bases, and 9 bases lay between the germline ends. The germline V gene encodes CDR1 SGDLS and CDR2 YYNGEE. CDR3 length: 14 amino acids. Genomic DNA of every subset was divided equally among multiple immunoSEQ plates. Libraries were prepared by immunoSEQ multiplex PCR; TCRdb keeps only in-frame clonotypes and omits some of them. The sample includes some 1.5 million clones, roughly 95% of them seen just once. General study findings and limits: Across four donors, naive CD4 shared 5% to 6%, naive CD8 over 3%, memory CD4 roughly 2.4%, memory CD8 approximately 0.4%. Only blood was sampled, and tissue TCR repertoires likely differ from blood ones. Rarefaction revealed incomplete sorted-subset sequencing despite large depth.

The sequencing sample was made of naive CD4+ T cells sorted from blood. Subset in this sample: CD45RA+ positively selected. The receptor was isolated from a man aged 25-45 years in good health. The chain couples TRBV9 to TRBJ2-7; possible D gene TRBD1, 6 bases. In DNA, the CDR3 is TGTGCCAGCAGCGTAGTAGAGGGGGCCTACGAGCAGTACTTC. Protein sequence: CASSVVEGAYEQYF.